Detailed here is one TCR beta chain. Assay: immunoSEQ multiplex PCR; the TCRdb copy retains only in-frame clones and omits some. This table holds some 200,000 clones, roughly four fifths found once. The CDR3 has 15 residues. Germline V gives CDR1 SGHRS, CDR2 YFSETQ. With 4 bases removed from V and 3 bases from J, the gap between germline ends came to 16 bases. These data come from a study of blood T cell repertoires in COVID-19. The J gene is TRBJ1-1, the V gene TRBV5-1; the D gene is possibly TRBD1 (6 bases). Input material: peripheral blood. The receptor was derived from a human donor with acute or convalescent COVID-19. The donor label of this sample is uncertain. The CDR3 DNA follows: TGCGCCAGCAGCCCGAAACAGGGTGCGTACACTGAAGCTTTCTTT. It translates to CASSPKQGAYTEAFF.